The next 26 T cell receptor beta chains were all read from a single sample in a study of early T cells in non-severe SARS-CoV-2 infection. TCRdb re-analysed the 5' RACE reads in MiXCR, keeping a single row per CDR3 protein. The sample gives fewer than 85,000 distinct CDR3 sequences, 12% of which show up once; over 1% is in the top ten. Sequencing used whole blood. These receptors were obtained from an adult who was a healthcare worker with PCR-confirmed SARS-CoV-2 infection or an uninfected control (not recorded which).

The chain links TRBV7-2 to TRBJ2-7; TRBD1 is a possible D gene (6 bases). CDR3 size: 14 residues. Between the trimmed V and J ends, which lost 5 bases and 6 bases, there was a span of 17 bases. Germline CDR1 is SGHTA and CDR2 is FQGNSA. The CDR3 DNA reads TGTGCCAGCAGCCCCCGGATGGGGGCGGGCGAGCAGTACTTC. Amino acids: CASSPRMGAGEQYF.

This clonotype was seen at least ten times. The gene calls are TRBV12-3 or TRBV12-4 and TRBJ1-6, with D perhaps matching TRBD1 (6 bases). The ends were cut back, 6 bases at V and 7 bases at J, with 13 bases in the middle. The CDR3 is 14 amino acids. CDR3 in DNA: TGTGCCAGCAGCATACAGGGAGGGAATTCACCCCTCCACTTT. It encodes CASSIQGGNSPLHF.

This clonotype has ten or more counts. J is TRBJ1-1 and V is TRBV18; D gene unclear. This CDR3 comprises 14 residues. V dropped 3 bases and J dropped 1 base, with 9 bases sitting between them. Germline values: CDR1 KGHSH, CDR2 LQKENI. Here the CDR3 DNA reads TGTGCCAGCTCACCGCCGGGGTCGAACACTGAAGCTTTCTTT. Its translation: CASSPPGSNTEAFF.

The table lists this clonotype with many counts. The chain carries TRBV20-1 and TRBJ2-4; the D gene is possibly TRBD2 (6 bases). The CDR3 is made up of 16 amino acids. V lost 1 base to trimming and J lost 0 bases, with 13 bases between them. Germline lookup yields CDR1 DFQATT and CDR2 SNEGSKA (reference sequence). The CDR3 loop is CSARAGTSLAKNIQYF. CDR3 sequence (DNA): TGCAGTGCTAGAGCCGGGACTTCTCTAGCCAAAAACATTCAGTACTTC.

This clonotype was picked up many times. V and J are TRBV9 and TRBJ2-2, with 13 nucleotides matching TRBD2. The CDR3 has 16 residues. The V gene's germline CDR1 is SGDLS and CDR2 YYNGEE. Trimming cost V 4 bases and J 5 bases; bases outside gene matches: 5. The CDR3 bases are TGTGCCAGCAGCCCGGGACTAGCGGGAAGGACCGGGGAGCTGTTTTTT. Translating it yields CASSPGLAGRTGELFF.

This clonotype was observed once. This chain joins TRBV20-1 and TRBJ2-6; possibly TRBD2 for D (6 bases). Germline CDR1 is DFQATT and CDR2 is SNEGSKA (reference sequence). Trimming took 6 bases from V and 0 from J, leaving 9 bases between them. This CDR3 region has 14 residues. This CDR3 reads CSARDFSGANVLTF. DNA of the CDR3: TGCAGTGCAAGGGACTTCTCTGGGGCCAACGTCCTGACTTTC.

This clonotype occurred many times. The chain uses TRBV7-2 and TRBJ1-6; no reliable D call. Trimming pared 2 bases from V and 10 bases from J, leaving 12 bases between. Germline CDR1 SGHTA, CDR2 FQGNSA. CDR3 length: 14 amino acids. CDR3 loop: CASSLTGSFSPLHF. CDR3 DNA sequence: TGTGCCAGCAGCTTAACGGGATCCTTCTCACCCCTCCACTTT.

The rearrangement joins TRBV29-1 to TRBJ1-1, with D hard to call. Germline V gene lookup returns CDR1 SQVTM and CDR2 ANQGSEA. V shed 3 bases and J shed 0 bases, with 8 bases lying between them. The CDR3 length is 13 residues. CDR3 amino acids: CSVDKSVNTEAFF. CDR3 nucleotide sequence: TGCAGCGTTGACAAGAGCGTGAACACTGAAGCTTTCTTT.

The chain employs TRBV14 and TRBJ2-1, with D unclear. The V end was cut by 0 bases, the J end by 11 bases, with 8 bases between. The length of the CDR3 is 12 residues. Germline lookup yields CDR1 SGHDN and CDR2 FVKESK. CDR3 sequence reads: CASSQDIWKQFF. The DNA for the CDR3 is TGTGCCAGCAGCCAAGATATTTGGAAGCAGTTCTTC.

This clonotype has ten or more counts. CDR3 loop: CASSSDRVEETQYF. The DNA of the CDR3 is TGTGCCAGCAGTTCGGACAGGGTTGAAGAGACCCAGTACTTC. The V gene is TRBV12-3 or TRBV12-4, the J gene TRBJ2-5; 8 bases agree with TRBD1. Germline trimming cut 4 bases from V and 3 bases from J; bases unmatched to any gene: 4. CDR3 size: 14 residues.

This clonotype was seen many times. J is TRBJ2-1 and V is TRBV5-4; a weak D match, TRBD2 (6 bases). Trimming removed 2 bases at V and 6 bases at J, with 12 bases between. The CDR3 covers 14 residues. The germline V gene encodes CDR1 SGHNT and CDR2 YYREEE (reference sequence). The CDR3 protein is CASSLQEGLNEQFF. For the CDR3, the DNA is TGTGCCAGCAGCTTACAGGAGGGCCTCAATGAGCAGTTCTTC.

With respect to this clonotype: It may be a read error: a sequence one base away is much more abundant. This chain links TRBV5-1 with TRBJ1-2; 7 nucleotides match TRBD1. Germline CDR1 SGHRS, CDR2 YFSETQ. The CDR3 loop spans 15 amino acids. The CDR3 nucleotides are TGCGCCAGCAGCCTCCGACAGGGAGCTAACCATGGCTACACCTTC. Its protein is CASSLRQGANHGYTF.

The table lists this clonotype with many counts. The chain is built from TRBV3-1 and TRBJ2-7; 9 bases are shared with TRBD1. The V segment lost 5 bases and the J segment 3 bases; nucleotides outside the gene matches: 5. In germline, CDR1 is LGHDT, CDR2 YNNKEL (reference sequence). This CDR3 region has 14 residues. The CDR3 nucleotides read TGTGCCAGCAGCTCGGGACAGGGAGACTACGAGCAGTACTTC. Protein product: CASSSGQGDYEQYF.

The chain recombines TRBV5-5 with TRBJ2-5; TRBD1 is a possible D gene (6 bases). The CDR3 runs to 15 residues. CDR1 is SGHKS and CDR2 is YYEKEE in the germline V gene (reference sequence). V lost 3 bases and J lost 3, with 15 bases in between. CDR3 sequence: CASSWAGEGKETQYF. The CDR3 nucleotides read TGTGCCAGCAGCTGGGCAGGGGAAGGTAAAGAGACCCAGTACTTC.

This clonotype appeared many times. The chain uses TRBV11-2 and TRBJ1-1; 8 positions match TRBD1. This CDR3 is built from 14 residues. Trimming took 5 bases from V and 0 from J; bases not matched to a gene: 2. Per germline, CDR1 SGHAT and CDR2 FQNNGV. The CDR3 nucleotides read TGTGCCAGCAGCCCGGACAGGGTGAACACTGAAGCTTTCTTT. Amino acid sequence: CASSPDRVNTEAFF.

This clonotype was found many times. V is TRBV13 and J is TRBJ2-2; 8 positions match TRBD2. Unmatched junction bases numbered 8, after V lost 1 base and J lost 4 bases. The CDR3 runs to 17 residues. Per the germline V gene, CDR1 is PRHDT and CDR2 is FYEKMQ (reference sequence). CDR3 protein: CASSLVMGGRPTGELFF. In nucleotides, the CDR3 is TGTGCCAGCAGCTTAGTAATGGGCGGGAGGCCCACCGGGGAGCTGTTTTTT.

This clonotype was seen at least ten times. This chain uses TRBV6-1 with TRBJ1-1; D gene unclear. The CDR3 is 11 residues long. CDR1 is MNHNS and CDR2 is SASEGT in the germline V gene. V was shortened by 6 bases and J by 2 bases, with 4 bases between the two germline ends. The CDR3, as DNA: TGTGCCAGCAGCATAAACACTGAAGCTTTCTTT. Its translation is CASSINTEAFF.

Many counts were recorded for this clonotype. The V call is TRBV7-6, the J call TRBJ2-2; D might be TRBD1 (7 bases). V was clipped by 3 bases and J by 6 bases, with 11 bases between them. CDR1 is SGHVS, CDR2 FNYEAQ, per germline. The CDR3 spans 14 residues. CDR3: CASSFSRGAGELFF. DNA for the CDR3: TGTGCCAGCAGCTTTTCCAGGGGGGCCGGGGAGCTGTTTTTT.

This clonotype was detected many times. This chain connects TRBV28 to TRBJ2-3, with D unclear. The CDR3 sequence is 15 residues long. Germline assignment: CDR1 MDHEN and CDR2 SYDVKM. Trimming removed 7 bases from V and 0 bases from J, with 14 bases in between. CDR3 residues: CASTRHSSSTDTQYF. The CDR3 DNA is TGTGCCAGCACGCGCCACTCCTCAAGCACAGATACGCAGTATTTT. The entire variable domain, with the rest obtained from reference TRBV28 and TRBJ2-3, is as follows: DVKVTQSSRYLVKRTGEKVFLECVQDMDHENMFWYRQDPGLGLRLIYFSYDVKMKEKGDIPEGYSVSREKKERFSLILESASTNQTSMYLCASTRHSSSTDTQYFGPGTRLTVL.

This chain joins TRBV5-5 and TRBJ1-4, with 9 bases identical to TRBD1. V trimming: 0 bases; J trimming: 6 bases; junction bases outside the gene matches: 6. The CDR3 runs to 16 residues. Germline CDR1 and CDR2: SGHKS and YYEKEE (reference sequence). This CDR3 is CASSLVLRQGDEKLFF. The DNA of the CDR3 is TGTGCCAGCAGCTTGGTACTTCGACAGGGGGATGAAAAACTGTTTTTT.

This clonotype was recorded at least ten times. The chain uses TRBV7-6 and TRBJ1-2; D remains unclear. The germline V gene has CDR1 SGHVS and CDR2 FNYEAQ. Deletions cut 5 bases from V and 4 bases from J, with 17 bases between. This CDR3 is built from 15 residues. CDR3 coding DNA: TGTGCCAGCAGCCCCGAAATCGGGAATTTCTATGGCTACACCTTC. Translating it yields CASSPEIGNFYGYTF.

This clonotype has only a few counts. The rearrangement uses TRBV28 and TRBJ1-5; TRBD1 might be the D (6 bases). V shed 4 bases and J shed 1 base, with 11 bases lying between them. CDR3 length equals 15 residues. Germline CDR1 reads MDHEN; CDR2 reads SYDVKM. The CDR3 region has the DNA TGTGCCAGCAGTTCCAGGGGTGGGAGCAATCAGCCCCAGCATTTT. Translation: CASSSRGGSNQPQHF.

The V gene is TRBV29-1, the J gene TRBJ1-4, with 9 nucleotides matching TRBD1. The CDR3 is 14 residues long. The V and J ends lost 6 bases and 6 bases, in that order; junction bases with no gene match: 8. Germline assignment: CDR1 SQVTM and CDR2 ANQGSEA. CDR3 nucleotide sequence: TGCAGCGTATCCCTTGGGACAGGGCATGAAAAACTGTTTTTT. This gives the protein CSVSLGTGHEKLFF.

In this sample, this clonotype turned up many times. The chain joins TRBV27 to TRBJ2-7; D remains ambiguous. V shed 0 bases and J shed 1 base, with 10 bases lying between them. Germline V gene sequence: CDR1 MNHEY, CDR2 SMNVEV (reference sequence). The CDR3 loop spans 15 amino acids. CDR3 sequence reads: CASSLSAAPSYEQYF. DNA of the CDR3: TGTGCCAGCAGTTTATCGGCGGCCCCTTCCTACGAGCAGTACTTC.

This clonotype was detected ten times or more. The rearrangement uses TRBV15 and TRBJ1-2, with a tentative D call TRBD1 (5 bases). V lost 1 base and J 3 bases, leaving 21 bases between the germline ends. CDR1 is LNHNV, CDR2 YYDKDF, per germline (reference sequence). The CDR3 totals 18 residues. CDR3 nucleotide sequence: TGTGCCACCAGCAGAGGGACGGGTCTCCGGGGGTCGGACTATGGCTACACCTTC. Residues: CATSRGTGLRGSDYGYTF.

This clonotype occurred many times. The chain combines TRBV12-5 with TRBJ1-2; the D gene is possibly TRBD1 (5 bases). Trimming pared 6 bases from V and 6 bases from J, leaving 14 bases between. This CDR3 region has 13 residues. CDR1 and CDR2 (germline): LGHNT, FRNRAP. CDR3 in DNA: TGTGCTAGTGGGTACAAGGGGAATCATGGCTACACCTTC. It encodes CASGYKGNHGYTF.